The 4 T cell receptor beta chains in this list originate from one sample, sequenced in a study of blood T cell repertoires in COVID-19 (dated by TCRdb to the early 2020s). To prepare the library, the immunoSEQ multiplex PCR assay was applied. In TCRdb, the immuneACCESS table is reduced to in-frame sequences with V and J assigned. These tables do not hold every clone; where another copy was compared, an unresolved V gene accounts for under half, and the others remain unexplained. The sample has 400,000 or so clones on record, around 87% of them singletons. 0.95% to 1.2% of the sample goes to the ten largest clones. Sequencing was done on a sample of PBMCs or T cells enriched from blood (not recorded which). All receptors come from a man in his thirties or forties who had recovered from COVID-19.

J is TRBJ1-1 and V is TRBV6-5; tentatively, D is TRBD1 (6 bases). The germline gives CDR1 MNHEY, CDR2 SVGAGI. Between the trimmed V and J ends, which lost 0 bases and 4 bases, there was a span of 12 bases. The CDR3 is 15 amino acids. The CDR3 nucleotides read TGTGCCAGCAGTTACTCAGGACAGTTGGGCACTGAAGCTTTCTTT. Translation: CASSYSGQLGTEAFF.

This clone was seen repeatedly, ten times or more. The V call is TRBV19, the J call TRBJ2-5; 9 bases are shared with TRBD2. The CDR3 extends over 13 amino acids. From germline, CDR1 is LNHDA and CDR2 SQIVND (reference sequence). The junction had 2 bases not matched to a gene; V was cut back by 4 bases and J by 5 bases. The CDR3 reads CASSSLAGETQYF. DNA for the CDR3: TGTGCCAGTAGTAGTCTAGCGGGGGAGACCCAGTACTTC.

The rearrangement uses TRBV28 and TRBJ2-3, with D maybe TRBD1 (5 bases). The CDR3 is made up of 16 amino acids. Trimming left V 1 base short and J 6 bases short, with 17 bases between. Germline values: CDR1 MDHEN, CDR2 SYDVKM. CDR3: CASSLYSRARADTQYF. In nucleotides, the CDR3 is TGTGCCAGCAGTTTATACTCCAGGGCCAGAGCTGATACGCAGTATTTT. Based on the CDR3 plus reference TRBV28 and TRBJ2-3, the full variable domain is DVKVTQSSRYLVKRTGEKVFLECVQDMDHENMFWYRQDPGLGLRLIYFSYDVKMKEKGDIPEGYSVSREKKERFSLILESASTNQTSMYLCASSLYSRARADTQYFGPGTRLTVL.

The V and J genes are TRBV6-5 and TRBJ1-2, with TRBD1 identical over 7 bases. The V gene's germline CDR1 is MNHEY and CDR2 SVGAGI. V lost 5 bases to trimming and J lost 10 bases; unmatched junction nucleotides: 10. The CDR3 contains 13 residues. CDR3 sequence: CASSLDRQGDYTF. The CDR3 DNA reads TGTGCCAGCAGTCTAGACCGACAGGGCGACTACACCTTC.